Listed below are T cell receptor beta chains from one sample, sequenced in a study of blood T cells in healthy people across ages. TCRdb analysed the 5' RACE reads with MiXCR anew, one entry per CDR3 protein. This sample has approximately 830,000 distinct CDR3 sequences, with about 62% found just once. Source material: blood. The receptors stem from a young man in good health. CDR3s include the opening cysteine and the closing phenylalanine or tryptophan. Fields, in order: CDR3 DNA, CDR3 protein, V gene, J gene, D gene, clone size. A D gene is named only where the DNA matches it firmly. Expanded clones are given a class, and other clones once, few, many or no size at all.

DNA: TGCAGCGTTGAGGAGGGCAGAGGCACAGATACGCAGTATTTT; CDR3: CSVEEGRGTDTQYF; V: TRBV29-1; J: TRBJ2-3; D: .; size: .
DNA: TGTGCCAGCCTGGGGACTGAATACAATGAGCAGTTCTTC; CDR3: CASLGTEYNEQFF; V: TRBV2; J: TRBJ2-1; D: .; size: .
DNA: TGCAGCGTTGAATACAGGGCCCGTGAAGCTTTCTTT; CDR3: CSVEYRAREAFF; V: TRBV29-1; J: TRBJ1-1; D: .; size: .
DNA: TGTGCCAGCACCCTAGGGGACAGGGGTGGCTACACCTTC; CDR3: CASTLGDRGGYTF; V: TRBV12-3/TRBV12-4; J: TRBJ1-2; D: TRBD1; size: .
DNA: TGCAGTGCCCCGGGCCAAGAGACCCAGTACTTC; CDR3: CSAPGQETQYF; V: TRBV20-1; J: TRBJ2-5; D: .; size: once
DNA: TGCAGTGCTATCCCTACAGGGAGGAACCAGCCCCAGCATTTT; CDR3: CSAIPTGRNQPQHF; V: TRBV20-1; J: TRBJ1-5; D: .; size: few
DNA: TGTGCCAGCAGTTTGCGTCCCGGGGACTATGGCTACACCTTC; CDR3: CASSLRPGDYGYTF; V: TRBV28; J: TRBJ1-2; D: .; size: .
DNA: TGTGCCAGCAGCTTAAGGGGCCTGGGGGCTACAAGGGACGAGCAGTACTTC; CDR3: CASSLRGLGATRDEQYF; V: TRBV7-3; J: TRBJ2-7; D: .; size: .
DNA: TGCAGCGTTGAAGAGGTCGGGGTGGGCACAGATACGCAGTATTTT; CDR3: CSVEEVGVGTDTQYF; V: TRBV29-1; J: TRBJ2-3; D: .; size: .
DNA: TGTGCCACCAGCAGAGCGGACACTAACTATGGCTACACCTTC; CDR3: CATSRADTNYGYTF; V: TRBV15; J: TRBJ1-2; D: .; size: few
DNA: TGCGCCAGCAGCTTTGACCTGAACACCGGGGAGCTGTTTTTT; CDR3: CASSFDLNTGELFF; V: TRBV5-1; J: TRBJ2-2; D: .; size: .
DNA: TGCAGCGTCGCCAGTCGAGCTGGCTCCTACAATGAGCAGTTCTTC; CDR3: CSVASRAGSYNEQFF; V: TRBV29-1; J: TRBJ2-1; D: .; size: .
DNA: TGTGCCACCAGTACCTCGGACAGCTCCTACGAGCAGTACTTC; CDR3: CATSTSDSSYEQYF; V: TRBV24-1; J: TRBJ2-7; D: .; size: .
DNA: TGTGCCAGCAGCCAAGTGGTACGAGGGGCTGACAATGAGCAGTTCTTC; CDR3: CASSQVVRGADNEQFF; V: TRBV3-1; J: TRBJ2-1; D: .; size: .
DNA: TGCAGTGCTCGGGGACTAGCGGGGGTGATCACCGGGGAGCTGTTTTTT; CDR3: CSARGLAGVITGELFF; V: TRBV20-1; J: TRBJ2-2; D: TRBD2; size: .
DNA: TGTGCCAGCAGCGCTGGAGCGGGGGGGCAGAATGAGCAGTTCTTC; CDR3: CASSAGAGGQNEQFF; V: TRBV9; J: TRBJ2-1; D: TRBD2; size: .
DNA: TGTGCCAGCAGTTACGCGATTCGGGTGGGTCAGCCCCAGCATTTT; CDR3: CASSYAIRVGQPQHF; V: TRBV6-6; J: TRBJ1-5; D: .; size: .
DNA: TGCAGCGTTGAAATGGACAGGGTTGGGGACGAGCAGTACTTC; CDR3: CSVEMDRVGDEQYF; V: TRBV29-1; J: TRBJ2-7; D: TRBD1; size: .
DNA: TGTGCCAGCAGTTACTCCTTAGGACACACACCCGAGAACACTGAAGCTTTCTTT; CDR3: CASSYSLGHTPENTEAFF; V: TRBV6-2/TRBV6-3; J: TRBJ1-1; D: .; size: .
DNA: TGCAGTGGAACAGTAGCCAAAAACATTCAGTACTTC; CDR3: CSGTVAKNIQYF; V: TRBV20-1; J: TRBJ2-4; D: .; size: .
DNA: TGTGCCAGCGCGGTGGCAGGGTGGTATGGCTACACCTTC; CDR3: CASAVAGWYGYTF; V: TRBV14; J: TRBJ1-2; D: .; size: .
DNA: TGTGCCAGCAGCGGGGGTGGAGGGGAGATGAACACTGAAGCTTTCTTT; CDR3: CASSGGGGEMNTEAFF; V: TRBV9; J: TRBJ1-1; D: .; size: few
DNA: TGTGCCACCTCAACAGGGGGAGAGTGGCAGCCCCAGCATTTT; CDR3: CATSTGGEWQPQHF; V: TRBV6-2/TRBV6-3; J: TRBJ1-5; D: TRBD1; size: .
DNA: TGTGCCAGCAGCCAGCTAGGACTAGCGGTGACGTACCAAGAGACCCAGTACTTC; CDR3: CASSQLGLAVTYQETQYF; V: TRBV3-1; J: TRBJ2-5; D: TRBD2; size: .
DNA: TGCGCCAGCAGTGAGGGACCCGAGCAGTACTTC; CDR3: CASSEGPEQYF; V: TRBV5-1; J: TRBJ2-7; D: .; size: .
DNA: TGCGCCAGCAGCCAAGTAGAGGGACTCTACGAGCAGTACTTC; CDR3: CASSQVEGLYEQYF; V: TRBV4-1; J: TRBJ2-7; D: .; size: .
DNA: TGCGCCAGCAGCTTGGATGGAGGGATCTTATATGGCTACACCTTC; CDR3: CASSLDGGILYGYTF; V: TRBV5-1; J: TRBJ1-2; D: .; size: .
DNA: TGTGCCAGCAGCCAGGCCCGGGACCGAGCATCCTACGAGCAGTACTTC; CDR3: CASSQARDRASYEQYF; V: TRBV4-2; J: TRBJ2-7; D: .; size: .
DNA: TGCAGTGCTAGTTCCGGCTACACAGATACGCAGTATTTT; CDR3: CSASSGYTDTQYF; V: TRBV20-1; J: TRBJ2-3; D: .; size: .
DNA: TGTGCCATCAGTGCCTCTTCGGGACTTGTCTCTGGGGCCAACGTCCTGACTTTC; CDR3: CAISASSGLVSGANVLTF; V: TRBV10-3; J: TRBJ2-6; D: .; size: once
DNA: TGTGCCAGCACTATACAGGGAGGCAGCACTGAAGCTTTCTTT; CDR3: CASTIQGGSTEAFF; V: TRBV12-3/TRBV12-4; J: TRBJ1-1; D: .; size: few
DNA: TGTGCCAGCAGGCTGTCTAGCGGGGGACCTCAACAAGAGACCCAGTACTTC; CDR3: CASRLSSGGPQQETQYF; V: TRBV2; J: TRBJ2-5; D: TRBD2; size: .
DNA: TGCAGCGTACGACGGTCGGGGGCTAACTATGGCTACACCTTC; CDR3: CSVRRSGANYGYTF; V: TRBV29-1; J: TRBJ1-2; D: .; size: .
DNA: TGTGCCAGCAGCGAGGAAGGGGGCGGGGGAGATACGCAGTATTTT; CDR3: CASSEEGGGGDTQYF; V: TRBV5-5; J: TRBJ2-3; D: .; size: .
DNA: TGTGCCAGCAGCCAAGATCCAGGGCATAATTCACCCCTCCACTTT; CDR3: CASSQDPGHNSPLHF; V: TRBV14; J: TRBJ1-6; D: .; size: .
DNA: TGCGCCAGCAGCTTGTGGCGCCCGGGGGACTATGGCTACACCTTC; CDR3: CASSLWRPGDYGYTF; V: TRBV5-1; J: TRBJ1-2; D: .; size: .
DNA: TGTGCCAGCAGTTTAATACAGGGGGCTTACGAGCAGTACTTC; CDR3: CASSLIQGAYEQYF; V: TRBV28; J: TRBJ2-7; D: TRBD1; size: .
DNA: TGCAGCGCCGGACGGAACTCCTACGAGCAGTACTTC; CDR3: CSAGRNSYEQYF; V: TRBV29-1; J: TRBJ2-7; D: .; size: .
DNA: TGTGCCAGCAGCGCTTCGGGGGGCGACCAAGAGACCCAGTACTTC; CDR3: CASSASGGDQETQYF; V: TRBV9; J: TRBJ2-5; D: .; size: .
DNA: TGTGCCAGCAGCCATGCTTATAGTGAGCAGTTCTTC; CDR3: CASSHAYSEQFF; V: TRBV7-9; J: TRBJ2-1; D: .; size: .
DNA: TGTGCCAGCAGCTTAGATGACAGGGGCCGATATACGCAGTATTTT; CDR3: CASSLDDRGRYTQYF; V: TRBV4-2; J: TRBJ2-3; D: TRBD1; size: .